The present T cell receptor beta chain was sequenced within a study of long-term antiretroviral therapy in people with HIV. Survey-level resolution applied to immunoSEQ assay v3.0. This table comes from immunoSEQ multiplex PCR, and its TCRdb copy is limited to in-frame clones, with some not included. This sample carries approximately 29,000 clones, approximately 90% of them seen once, and the ten largest clones take around 4%. This clone was recorded only once. Its antigen is not identified. Germline V gene lookup returns CDR1 MNHNY and CDR2 SVGAGI (reference sequence). This CDR3 region has 16 residues. The V end was cut by 3 bases, the J end by 0 bases, with 9 bases between. Study outcomes and limitations: Information on adherence, resistance and therapy changes was unavailable.

V usage is TRBV6-6 and J usage is TRBJ2-6, with D maybe TRBD1 (6 bases). The source is a woman aged 18-30 years with HIV. The sequences come from unsorted PBMCs, collected 0.5 years after starting antiretroviral therapy. Here the CDR3 DNA reads TGTGCCAGCAGTTATCAGGGGTCCTCTGGGGCCAACGTCCTGACTTTC. It specifies CASSYQGSSGANVLTF.